A single sample gave rise to the 10 T cell receptor beta chains below, sequenced in a study of blood T cell repertoires in COVID-19. Only in-frame clones appear in the TCRdb table, and some are missing; sequencing was by immunoSEQ multiplex PCR. The table has approximately 160,000 clones, roughly four fifths seen once. Source material: peripheral blood. The receptors originated from an older man who had recovered from COVID-19.

This chain links TRBV19 with TRBJ1-6; TRBD1 is a possible D gene (5 bases). CDR1 and CDR2 from the germline V gene are LNHDA and SQIVND (reference sequence). CDR3 size: 13 residues. Trimming shortened V by 7 bases and J by 10 bases, and 14 bases separated the two germline ends. CDR3 region: CASTPGGISPLHF. The CDR3 bases are TGTGCCAGTACTCCGGGGGGGATCTCACCCCTCCACTTT.

The chain employs TRBV28 and TRBJ2-1; 9 nucleotides line up with TRBD1. This CDR3 has 14 amino acids. Unmatched junction bases numbered 3, after V lost 7 bases and J lost 2 bases. Germline CDR1 and CDR2: MDHEN and SYDVKM. The CDR3 is CASTTGGAYNEQFF. CDR3 DNA sequence: TGTGCCAGCACTACAGGGGGCGCCTACAATGAGCAGTTCTTC. The full variable domain, completed using reference TRBV28 and TRBJ2-1, is DVKVTQSSRYLVKRTGEKVFLECVQDMDHENMFWYRQDPGLGLRLIYFSYDVKMKEKGDIPEGYSVSREKKERFSLILESASTNQTSMYLCASTTGGAYNEQFFGPGTRLTVL.

The V gene is TRBV6-6, the J gene TRBJ2-7; 11 bases agree with TRBD1. In germline, CDR1 is MNHNY, CDR2 SVGAGI (reference sequence). Trimming took 5 bases from V and 7 from J; bases not matched to a gene: 10. This CDR3 is built from 15 residues. CDR3 residues: CASSQPGQGVSEQYF. CDR3 coding DNA: TGTGCCAGCAGTCAGCCGGGACAGGGGGTTTCGGAGCAGTACTTC.

The gene calls are TRBV5-4 and TRBJ2-5; TRBD1 is a possible D gene (5 bases). CDR1 is SGHNT and CDR2 is YYREEE in the germline V gene (reference sequence). CDR3 length equals 13 residues. Trimming took 1 base from V and 5 from J, leaving 9 bases between them. CDR3 sequence: CASSLPGAETQYF. CDR3 bases: TGTGCCAGCAGCTTGCCTGGGGCGGAGACCCAGTACTTC.

V gene TRBV11-2 combines with J gene TRBJ2-7; 14 bases agree with TRBD2. Trimming at V came to 4 bases and at J to 0 bases, leaving 5 bases not matched to a gene. CDR1 and CDR2 from the germline V gene are SGHAT and FQNNGV. The CDR3 is 17 amino acids. This CDR3 reads CASSSDGLAGGSYEQYF. DNA of the CDR3: TGTGCCAGCAGCTCAGATGGACTAGCGGGGGGCTCCTACGAGCAGTACTTC.

V usage is TRBV28 and J usage is TRBJ1-4; D gene uncertain. The CDR3 runs 14 residues. Germline V gene data show CDR1 as MDHEN and CDR2 as SYDVKM. Trimming removed 7 bases from V and 5 bases from J, with 14 bases in between. CDR3 loop: CASNSRGTNEKLFF. CDR3 DNA sequence: TGTGCCAGCAACAGTCGGGGTACCAATGAAAAACTGTTTTTT.

The chain carries TRBV7-8 and TRBJ2-5, with 12 nucleotides matching TRBD2. This CDR3 has 15 residues. CDR1 is SGHVS, CDR2 FQNEAQ, per germline. Trimming removed 4 bases from V and 5 bases from J; junction bases left unmatched: 5. This CDR3 reads CASSSLAGGRETQYF. In nucleotides, the CDR3 is TGTGCCAGCAGCTCGCTAGCGGGAGGGCGGGAGACCCAGTACTTC. The complete variable domain, with remaining parts taken from reference TRBV7-8 and TRBJ2-5, reads GAGVSQSPRYKVAKRGQDVALRCDPISGHVSLFWYQQALGQGPEFLTYFQNEAQLDKSGLPSDRFFAERPEGSVSTLKIQRTQQEDSAVYLCASSSLAGGRETQYFGPGTRLLVL.

This clone was seen once. The chain carries TRBV6-6 and TRBJ1-2, with D possibly being TRBD1 (5 bases). Trimming removed 6 bases at V and 6 bases at J, with 17 bases between. The CDR3 is 14 residues long. Germline V gene lookup returns CDR1 MNHNY and CDR2 SVGAGI (reference sequence). CDR3 loop: CASRPRRAGDGYTF. CDR3 nucleotide sequence: TGTGCCAGCAGGCCCCGAAGGGCGGGGGATGGCTACACCTTC.

This chain joins TRBV28 and TRBJ2-5; TRBD1 agrees at 7 bases. Trimming at V came to 5 bases and at J to 4 bases, leaving 7 bases not matched to a gene. Germline loops: CDR1 MDHEN, CDR2 SYDVKM. This CDR3 is built from 14 residues. The CDR3 protein is CASSPRGRGETQYF. The CDR3 bases are TGTGCCAGCAGTCCCAGGGGGAGAGGAGAGACCCAGTACTTC. The whole variable domain, filled in from reference TRBV28 and TRBJ2-5, reads DVKVTQSSRYLVKRTGEKVFLECVQDMDHENMFWYRQDPGLGLRLIYFSYDVKMKEKGDIPEGYSVSREKKERFSLILESASTNQTSMYLCASSPRGRGETQYFGPGTRLLVL.

The V call is TRBV28, the J call TRBJ2-7, with D hard to call. There are 14 residues in the CDR3. Per germline, CDR1 MDHEN and CDR2 SYDVKM. Between the trimmed V and J ends, which lost 5 bases and 0 bases, there was a span of 11 bases. The CDR3 protein is CASSPLTTSYEQYF. The CDR3 DNA reads TGTGCCAGCAGTCCCCTAACTACCTCCTACGAGCAGTACTTC.